Each of the 25 T cell receptor beta chains below was sequenced from the same sample in a study of cytomegalovirus exposure and HLA in healthy donors. PCR involved 60 Vbeta and 13 Jbeta primers. Some clones are missing from TCRdb's copy, which holds only in-frame ones; the method was immunoSEQ multiplex PCR. The sample contains 83,000 or so clones, roughly 76% of which appear only once. The sequenced sample was PBMCs. The receptors originated from a woman aged 25 to 39 in good health and CMV-seronegative.

This clone was seen a handful of times. This rearrangement joins TRBV5-1 to TRBJ1-1; possibly TRBD1 for D (6 bases). The CDR3 sequence is 14 residues long. Per the germline V gene, CDR1 is SGHRS and CDR2 is YFSETQ. Trimming pared 3 bases from V and 3 bases from J, leaving 12 bases between. CDR3 region: CASSSDSPDTEAFF. The CDR3 DNA reads as TGCGCCAGCAGCTCGGACAGCCCCGACACTGAAGCTTTCTTT.

The sample holds one count of this clone. This chain links TRBV19 with TRBJ2-7; perhaps TRBD1 as D (6 bases). The length of the CDR3 is 15 residues. Trimming cost V 6 bases and J 2 bases, with 17 bases left between them. From germline, CDR1 is LNHDA and CDR2 SQIVND (reference sequence). Here the CDR3 reads CASSYSGTPTYEQYF. DNA for the CDR3: TGTGCCAGTAGCTATTCCGGGACACCTACCTACGAGCAGTACTTC.

This rearrangement joins TRBV5-1 to TRBJ2-1; 9 nucleotides match TRBD2. Germline CDR1 and CDR2: SGHRS and YFSETQ. Trimming took 4 bases from V and 6 from J; bases not matched to a gene: 11. The CDR3 loop spans 16 amino acids. CDR3 nucleotides: TGCGCCAGCAGCGTGGGATTAGCGGGAGTGTTCAATGAGCAGTTCTTC. The encoded protein is CASSVGLAGVFNEQFF.

The CDR3 bases are TGTGCCAGCAGCCCCTCAGGGAGGGCCGGGGGTGAGCAGTTCTTC. Translated: CASSPSGRAGGEQFF. The rearrangement joins TRBV6-5 to TRBJ2-1, with 7 bases lining up with TRBD2. Germline lookup yields CDR1 MNHEY and CDR2 SVGAGI. J lost 9 bases, V lost 6 bases, and 14 bases had no gene match. This CDR3 region has 15 residues.

The chain combines TRBV2 with TRBJ2-5; 8 bases map to TRBD1. The assigned J gene may be wrong: the sequence end matches TRBJ2-7 better. Per the germline V gene, CDR1 is SNHLY and CDR2 is FYNNEI. The CDR3 is 14 residues long. The CDR3: CASSGDRLSDEQYF. CDR3 in DNA: TGTGCCAGCAGTGGGGACAGGTTGTCGGACGAGCAGTACTTC.

The rearrangement uses TRBV4-2 and TRBJ2-2; 8 bases align to TRBD2. This CDR3 has 15 residues. V lost 6 bases to trimming and J lost 2 bases; unmatched junction nucleotides: 5. Germline CDR1 reads LGHNA; CDR2 reads YNFKEQ. The CDR3 coding sequence is TGTGCCAGCAGACATAGCGGGACAAACACCGGGGAGCTGTTTTTT. Amino acids: CASRHSGTNTGELFF.

This sequence joins TRBV27 and TRBJ1-5, with unresolved D. Germline V CDR1 and CDR2: MNHEY, SMNVEV (reference sequence). The CDR3 length is 13 residues. The ends were cut back, 3 bases at V and 6 bases at J, with 9 bases in the middle. This CDR3 reads CASSLFASQPQHF. In nucleotides, the CDR3 is TGTGCCAGCAGTTTGTTTGCGAGTCAGCCCCAGCATTTT.

The rearrangement joins TRBV19 to TRBJ1-5; 11 bases align to TRBD1. This CDR3 is 16 amino acids long. CDR1 is LNHDA, CDR2 SQIVND, per germline (reference sequence). J was trimmed by 1 base and V by 10 bases; bases with no gene match: 9. For the CDR3, the DNA is TGTGCCACCCGGGACAGGGGGACGAGAAGCAATCAGCCCCAGCATTTT. It encodes CATRDRGTRSNQPQHF.

The genes are TRBV5-1 and TRBJ1-1; 8 nucleotides line up with TRBD1. CDR1 SGHRS and CDR2 YFSETQ come from the germline V gene. This CDR3 comprises 15 residues. Trimming removed 3 bases from V and 1 base from J; junction bases left unmatched: 5. The CDR3 here is CASSSSGTGNTEAFF. The CDR3, as DNA: TGCGCCAGCAGCTCCTCCGGGACAGGGAACACTGAAGCTTTCTTT.

The rearrangement links TRBV28 to TRBJ2-7; tentative D call: TRBD2 (6 bases). CDR3 length: 14 residues. Germline CDR1 and CDR2: MDHEN and SYDVKM. V lost 1 base, J lost 3 bases, and 10 bases lay in between. For the CDR3, the DNA is TGTGCCAGCAGTTTATTAGGGACTTTCTACGAGCAGTACTTC. Residues: CASSLLGTFYEQYF.

The table lists this clone with a few counts. The CDR3 reads CSSLFNYGYTF. As DNA, the CDR3 is TGCAGTAGCCTATTTAACTATGGCTACACCTTC. The chain uses TRBV20-1 and TRBJ1-2; D is ambiguous. Per germline, CDR1 DFQATT and CDR2 SNEGSKA (reference sequence). Trimming left V 8 bases short and J 1 base short, with 8 bases between. The CDR3 contains 11 residues.

The chain employs TRBV4-2 and TRBJ2-7, with D possibly matching TRBD2 (6 bases). The CDR3 runs to 19 residues. Looked up from germline, CDR1 is LGHNA and CDR2 is YNFKEQ. Trimming took 0 bases from V and 4 from J, leaving 25 bases between them. The CDR3 protein is CASSQDEPRGLGGQYEQYF. The CDR3 region has the DNA TGTGCCAGCAGCCAAGACGAACCCAGAGGCCTGGGGGGTCAATACGAGCAGTACTTC.

This clone was seen a few times. V is TRBV21-1 and J is TRBJ1-4. TRBV21-1 is noted as a pseudogene. CDR3 length: 15 amino acids. The DNA for the CDR3 is TGTGCCAGCAGCAAACAGGGAGGAGTAGGGGAAAAACTGTTTTTT. Protein sequence: CASSKQGGVGEKLFF.

The rearrangement uses TRBV30 and TRBJ1-3, with D maybe TRBD1 (5 bases). Germline CDR1 reads GTSNPN; CDR2 reads SVGIG (reference sequence). Trimming removed 1 base at V and 14 bases at J, with 15 bases between. The CDR3 has 12 amino acids. The CDR3 bases are TGTGCCTGGAGTGCGGTCGGCATAGGGGTATATTTT. Its translation is CAWSAVGIGVYF.

This chain joins TRBV30 and TRBJ2-1, with TRBD2 matching over 13 bases. V lost 1 base to trimming and J lost 10 bases; unmatched junction nucleotides: 4. This CDR3 is built from 14 residues. The germline CDR1 and CDR2 sequences are GTSNPN and SVGIG (reference sequence). The CDR3 is CAWSASTSGREQFF. The DNA of the CDR3 is TGTGCCTGGAGTGCCTCGACTAGCGGGAGGGAGCAGTTCTTC.

This clone was picked up one time. The chain links TRBV5-1 to TRBJ1-1, with D perhaps matching TRBD1 (5 bases). The germline CDR1 and CDR2 sequences are SGHRS and YFSETQ. Trimming removed 0 bases from V and 5 bases from J, with 11 bases in between. The CDR3 runs to 14 residues. The CDR3 coding sequence is TGCGCCAGCAGCTTGGGTCCAGGGTCGACTGAAGCTTTCTTT. It encodes CASSLGPGSTEAFF.

The J gene is TRBJ1-1, the V gene TRBV28; 7 nucleotides align to TRBD1. This CDR3 spans 15 amino acids. In germline, CDR1 is MDHEN, CDR2 SYDVKM. V was clipped by 4 bases and J by 3 bases; unmatched bases: 8. The CDR3 DNA reads TGTGCCAGCAGTTCCCTTAAAGGGGGCTACACTGAAGCTTTCTTT. Its translation is CASSSLKGGYTEAFF. Based on the CDR3 plus reference TRBV28 and TRBJ1-1, the full variable domain is DVKVTQSSRYLVKRTGEKVFLECVQDMDHENMFWYRQDPGLGLRLIYFSYDVKMKEKGDIPEGYSVSREKKERFSLILESASTNQTSMYLCASSSLKGGYTEAFFGQGTRLTVV.

This rearrangement joins TRBV9 to TRBJ2-1, with 8 bases matching TRBD2. Looked up from germline, CDR1 is SGDLS and CDR2 is YYNGEE. The length of the CDR3 is 17 residues. J lost 3 bases, V lost 0 bases, and 8 bases had no gene match. CDR3 DNA sequence: TGTGCCAGCAGCGTAGACCTAGCGGGCGCACTCTACAATGAGCAGTTCTTC. Residues: CASSVDLAGALYNEQFF.

This clone was counted once. The chain links TRBV9 to TRBJ2-3; TRBD2 might be the D (6 bases). Germline V gene data show CDR1 as SGDLS and CDR2 as YYNGEE. V dropped 4 bases and J dropped 0 bases, with 12 bases sitting between them. This CDR3 comprises 15 residues. The DNA for the CDR3 is TGTGCCAGCAGCCGAGAAAGCGGGAGCACAGATACGCAGTATTTT. Its protein is CASSRESGSTDTQYF.

The genes are TRBV7-6 and TRBJ2-3, with 7 bases that match TRBD2. The CDR3 is 15 amino acids. After removal of 2 bases from V and 5 bases from J, the junction contained 7 bases not matched to a gene. Germline V gives CDR1 SGHVS, CDR2 FNYEAQ. The CDR3 reads CASSLSLSGIDTQYF. The DNA for the CDR3 is TGTGCCAGCAGCTTATCGCTGAGCGGGATAGATACGCAGTATTTT.

The chain is built from TRBV5-1 and TRBJ2-7; D uncertain. The germline V gene encodes CDR1 SGHRS and CDR2 YFSETQ. The CDR3 extends over 15 amino acids. Trimming removed 1 base at V and 2 bases at J, with 13 bases between. The DNA for the CDR3 is TGCGCCAGCAGCTTGAGTGGCATGTCCCCCTACGAGCAGTACTTC. Translating gives CASSLSGMSPYEQYF. Together with reference TRBV5-1 and TRBJ2-7, the CDR3 gives the full variable domain: KAGVTQTPRYLIKTRGQQVTLSCSPISGHRSVSWYQQTPGQGLQFLFEYFSETQRNKGNFPGRFSGRQFSNSRSEMNVSTLELGDSALYLCASSLSGMSPYEQYFGPGTRLTVT.

V usage is TRBV5-6 and J usage is TRBJ1-2; D perhaps matches TRBD1 (6 bases). The CDR3 contains 13 residues. The V and J ends lost 4 bases and 7 bases respectively, with 14 bases between them. Germline loops: CDR1 SGHDT, CDR2 YYEEEE. The CDR3 loop is CASSLGHSFGYTF. The CDR3 region has the DNA TGTGCCAGCAGCCTGGGACACAGCTTTGGCTACACCTTC. The whole variable domain, filled in from reference TRBV5-6 and TRBJ1-2, reads DAGVTQSPTHLIKTRGQQVTLRCSPKSGHDTVSWYQQALGQGPQFIFQYYEEEERQRGNFPDRFSGHQFPNYSSELNVNALLLGDSALYLCASSLGHSFGYTFGSGTRLTVV.

The chain has TRBV4-2 and TRBJ1-1, with 11 bases fitting TRBD1. The germline V gene has CDR1 LGHNA and CDR2 YNFKEQ. This CDR3 region has 18 residues. With V trimmed by 4 bases and J by 2 bases, 12 bases remained unmatched. This CDR3 reads CASSPWTGGGGLNTEAFF. DNA of the CDR3: TGTGCCAGCAGCCCTTGGACAGGGGGCGGGGGTCTCAACACTGAAGCTTTCTTT.

This sequence joins TRBV28 and TRBJ1-5; a weak D match, TRBD1 (6 bases). This CDR3 region has 13 residues. V was pared by 6 bases and J by 6 bases, with 12 bases between. Germline CDR1 MDHEN, CDR2 SYDVKM. The CDR3 DNA follows: TGTGCCAGCAGAACACAGGGTATTCAGCCCCAGCATTTT. Translating it yields CASRTQGIQPQHF.

The chain recombines TRBV28 with TRBJ2-7; D gene uncertain. CDR1 and CDR2 from the germline V gene are MDHEN and SYDVKM. The CDR3 runs 15 residues. V lost 6 bases and J lost 7, with 22 bases in between. CDR3 coding DNA: TGTGCCAGCAGACCCACCTCCCCCACCTCGAGTGAGCAGTACTTC. Its translation: CASRPTSPTSSEQYF.